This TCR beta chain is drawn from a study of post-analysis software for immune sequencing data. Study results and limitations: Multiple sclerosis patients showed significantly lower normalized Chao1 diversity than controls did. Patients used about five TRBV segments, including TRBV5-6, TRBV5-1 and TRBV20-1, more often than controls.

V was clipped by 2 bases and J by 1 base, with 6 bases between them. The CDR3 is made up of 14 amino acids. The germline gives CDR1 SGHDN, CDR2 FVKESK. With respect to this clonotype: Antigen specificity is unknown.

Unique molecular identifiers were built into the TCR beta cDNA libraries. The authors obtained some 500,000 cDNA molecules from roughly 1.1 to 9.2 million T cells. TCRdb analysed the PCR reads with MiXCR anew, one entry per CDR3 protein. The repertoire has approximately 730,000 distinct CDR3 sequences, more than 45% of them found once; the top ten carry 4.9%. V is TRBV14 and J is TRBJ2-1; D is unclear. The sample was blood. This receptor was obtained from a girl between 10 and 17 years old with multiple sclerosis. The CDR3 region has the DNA TGTGCCAGCAGCCAATTTGTATCCTACAATGAGCAGTTCTTC. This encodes CASSQFVSYNEQFF.